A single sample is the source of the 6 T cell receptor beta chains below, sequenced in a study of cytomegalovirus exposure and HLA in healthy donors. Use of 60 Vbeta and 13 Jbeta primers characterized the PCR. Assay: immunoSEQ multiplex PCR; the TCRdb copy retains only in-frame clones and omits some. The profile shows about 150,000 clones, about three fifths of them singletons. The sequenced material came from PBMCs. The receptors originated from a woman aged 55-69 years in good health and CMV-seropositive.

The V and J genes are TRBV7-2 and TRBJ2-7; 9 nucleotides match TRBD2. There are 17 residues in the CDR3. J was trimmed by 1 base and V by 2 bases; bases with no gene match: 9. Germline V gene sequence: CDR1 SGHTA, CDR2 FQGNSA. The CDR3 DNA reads TGTGCCAGCAGCTTACAGGGGTTAGCGGGAGATTCCTACGAGCAGTACTTC. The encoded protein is CASSLQGLAGDSYEQYF.

The CDR3 region is CASSERGGGANVLTF. CDR3 DNA: TGTGCCAGCAGTGAAAGGGGCGGAGGGGCCAACGTCCTGACTTTC. The J gene is TRBJ2-6, the V gene TRBV2; D may be TRBD1 (5 bases). CDR3 length: 15 residues. Trimming stripped 2 bases from V and 4 bases from J, with 9 bases between. The germline V gene encodes CDR1 SNHLY and CDR2 FYNNEI.

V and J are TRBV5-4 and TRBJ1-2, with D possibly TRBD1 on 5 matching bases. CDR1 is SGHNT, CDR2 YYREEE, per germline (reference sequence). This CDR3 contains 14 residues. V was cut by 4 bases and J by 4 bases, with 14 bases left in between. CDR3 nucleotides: TGTGCCAGCAGCAATCCGACAGTACCCTATGGCTACACCTTC. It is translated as CASSNPTVPYGYTF.

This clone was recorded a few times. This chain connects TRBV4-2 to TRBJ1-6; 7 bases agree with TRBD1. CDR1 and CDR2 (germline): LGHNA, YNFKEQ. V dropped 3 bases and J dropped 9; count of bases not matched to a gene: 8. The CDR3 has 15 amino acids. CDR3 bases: TGTGCCAGCAGCCACGCGCGGGACAGAATTTCACCCCTCCACTTT. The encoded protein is CASSHARDRISPLHF.

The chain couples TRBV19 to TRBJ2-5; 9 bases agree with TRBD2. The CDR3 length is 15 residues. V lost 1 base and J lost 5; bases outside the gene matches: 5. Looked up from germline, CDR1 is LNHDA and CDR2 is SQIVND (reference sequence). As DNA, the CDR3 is TGTGCCAGTAGTATAGCGGGACTAGCCGCGGAGACCCAGTACTTC. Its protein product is CASSIAGLAAETQYF. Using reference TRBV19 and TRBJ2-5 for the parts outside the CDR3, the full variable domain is DGGITQSPKYLFRKEGQNVTLSCEQNLNHDAMYWYRQDPGQGLRLIYYSQIVNDFQKGDIAEGYSVSREKKESFPLTVTSAQKNPTAFYLCASSIAGLAAETQYFGPGTRLLVL.

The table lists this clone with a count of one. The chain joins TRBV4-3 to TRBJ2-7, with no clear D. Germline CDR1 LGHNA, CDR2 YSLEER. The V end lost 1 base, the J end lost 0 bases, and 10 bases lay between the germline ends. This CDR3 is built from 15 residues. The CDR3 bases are TGCGCCAGCAGCCAAGGTAAACGCAGCTCCTACGAGCAGTACTTC. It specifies CASSQGKRSSYEQYF.